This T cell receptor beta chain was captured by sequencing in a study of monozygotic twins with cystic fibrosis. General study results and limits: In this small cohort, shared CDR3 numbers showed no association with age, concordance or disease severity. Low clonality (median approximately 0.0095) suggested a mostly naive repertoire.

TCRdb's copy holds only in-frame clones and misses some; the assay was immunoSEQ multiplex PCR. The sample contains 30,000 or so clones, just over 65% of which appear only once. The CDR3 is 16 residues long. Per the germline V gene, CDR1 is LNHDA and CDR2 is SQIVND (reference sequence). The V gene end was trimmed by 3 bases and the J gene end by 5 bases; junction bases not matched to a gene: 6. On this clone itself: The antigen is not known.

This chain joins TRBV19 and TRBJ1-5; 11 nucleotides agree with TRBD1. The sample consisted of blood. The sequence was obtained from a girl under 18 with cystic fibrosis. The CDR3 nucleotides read TGTGCCAGTAGTATTTTGGGACAGGGGGGGGATCAGCCCCAGCATTTT. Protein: CASSILGQGGDQPQHF. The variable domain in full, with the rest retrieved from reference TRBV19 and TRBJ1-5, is DGGITQSPKYLFRKEGQNVTLSCEQNLNHDAMYWYRQDPGQGLRLIYYSQIVNDFQKGDIAEGYSVSREKKESFPLTVTSAQKNPTAFYLCASSILGQGGDQPQHFGDGTRLSIL.